This is a list of T cell receptor beta chains from one sample in a study of blood T cells in healthy people across ages. TCRdb reanalysed the 5' RACE reads using MiXCR and keeps one entry per CDR3 protein. The sample contains hundreds of thousands of distinct CDR3 sequences, under 65% of which appear only once. The sample comprised blood. All receptors derive from a woman aged 80 or older in good health. The CDR3 runs from the conserved cysteine through the conserved F or W. Each record gives: V gene, D gene, J gene, clone size, CDR3 protein, CDR3 DNA. A D gene is named only where the DNA matches it firmly. A row's size may be missing; if present it is once, few, many or a size class.

>TRBV28|.|TRBJ1-5|.
CASATDRVPNQPQHF
TGTGCCAGCGCCACTGACAGAGTTCCTAATCAGCCCCAGCATTTT
>TRBV5-5|.|TRBJ2-5|.
CASSFFGNEQYF
TGTGCCAGCAGCTTTTTCGGCAATGAGCAGTACTTC
>TRBV5-5|.|TRBJ2-5|.
CASSPLAGANQETRYF
TGTGCCAGCAGCCCTTTAGCAGGGGCCAATCAAGAGACCCGGTACTTC
>TRBV9|.|TRBJ1-2|.
CASSPFNGGYTF
TGTGCCAGCAGCCCATTCAATGGTGGCTACACCTTC
>TRBV6-4|TRBD1|TRBJ1-2|.
CASRPGGSYGYTF
TGTGCCAGCAGACCAGGGGGCAGCTATGGCTACACCTTC
>TRBV11-2|.|TRBJ2-1|.
CASSLDHSGINEQFF
TGTGCCAGCAGCTTAGATCATAGCGGCATTAATGAGCAGTTCTTC
>TRBV15|TRBD1|TRBJ2-2|few
CATSRDLRDRGTGELFF
TGTGCCACCAGCAGAGATCTACGGGACAGGGGAACCGGGGAGCTGTTTTTT
>TRBV27|TRBD1|TRBJ2-7|many
CASMQQGLKEQYF
TGTGCCAGCATGCAACAGGGGCTAAAGGAGCAGTACTTC
>TRBV7-8|.|TRBJ2-4|few
CASSLVIGPPSLAKNIQYF
TGTGCCAGCAGCTTAGTGATCGGGCCGCCGAGCTTAGCCAAAAACATTCAGTACTTC
>TRBV29-1|.|TRBJ2-1|many
CSVVPRTRNEQFF
TGCAGCGTTGTCCCCCGGACCCGTAATGAGCAGTTCTTC
>TRBV4-3|.|TRBJ2-3|.
CASSQGGTKQYF
TGCGCCAGCAGCCAAGGGGGGACCAAGCAGTATTTT
>TRBV7-8|.|TRBJ2-7|many
CASSLLRDGYEQYF
TGTGCCAGCAGCTTACTCAGGGATGGGTACGAGCAGTACTTC
>TRBV20-1|.|TRBJ1-5|once
CSARTAVNQPQHF
TGCAGTGCTAGGACGGCCGTCAATCAGCCCCAGCATTTT
>TRBV12-3/TRBV12-4|.|TRBJ2-3|few
CASRTTSGRKSTDTQYF
TGTGCCAGCAGGACCACCTCCGGGAGAAAGAGCACAGATACGCAGTATTTT
>TRBV18|.|TRBJ1-2|many
CASAPQTYGYTF
TGTGCCTCCGCACCTCAGACCTATGGCTACACCTTC
>TRBV5-4|.|TRBJ1-1|.
CASNSQVRNTEAFF
TGTGCCAGCAACTCCCAGGTTCGAAACACTGAAGCTTTCTTT
>TRBV3-1|TRBD1|TRBJ1-2|.
CASSRQGNGYTF
TGTGCCAGCAGTCGACAGGGGAATGGCTACACCTTC
>TRBV24-1|.|TRBJ2-3|many
CATSDSRAGADTQYF
TGTGCCACCAGTGATAGCAGGGCGGGTGCAGATACGCAGTATTTT
>TRBV9|.|TRBJ2-3|many
CASSSGTFSTDTQYF
TGTGCCAGCAGCTCCGGGACCTTCAGCACAGATACGCAGTATTTT
>TRBV20-1|.|TRBJ2-1|once
CSTKGLGRNEQFF
TGCAGTACTAAGGGATTGGGTCGGAATGAGCAGTTCTTC
>TRBV30|TRBD1|TRBJ2-5|.
CAGGDRAKETQYF
TGTGCCGGGGGGGACAGGGCGAAAGAGACCCAGTACTTC
>TRBV9|.|TRBJ2-5|.
CASSVDRAMGTQYF
TGTGCCAGCAGCGTAGACCGAGCAATGGGGACCCAGTACTTC
>TRBV5-1|TRBD2|TRBJ2-2|few
CASSETSAGTGELFF
TGCGCCAGCAGCGAAACTAGCGCCGGCACCGGGGAGCTGTTTTTT
>TRBV2|.|TRBJ2-1|.
CASSEEGFDEQFF
TGTGCCAGCAGTGAAGAGGGTTTTGACGAGCAGTTCTTC
>TRBV18|.|TRBJ2-7|.
CASSPGRVNEQYF
TGTGCCAGCTCACCGGGCAGGGTGAACGAGCAGTACTTC
>TRBV14|.|TRBJ2-7|few
CASSPGIDRYEQYF
TGTGCCAGCAGCCCGGGTATAGATCGCTACGAGCAGTACTTC
>TRBV5-1|.|TRBJ2-5|few
CASSVSGPAQETQYF
TGCGCCAGCAGTGTTAGCGGACCTGCCCAAGAGACCCAGTACTTC
>TRBV15|.|TRBJ2-2|.
CATSRALGTYTGELFF
TGTGCCACCAGCCGAGCGTTAGGGACTTACACCGGGGAGCTGTTTTTT
>TRBV2|TRBD1|TRBJ1-5|.
CASALTGEQPQHF
TGTGCCAGCGCCCTGACAGGGGAACAGCCCCAGCATTTT
>TRBV20-1|TRBD2|TRBJ2-3|few
CSARTSGGAGFADTQYF
TGCAGTGCAAGGACTAGCGGGGGGGCGGGGTTCGCAGATACGCAGTATTTT
>TRBV20-1|.|TRBJ1-2|few
CSAPDGYTF
TGCAGTGCCCCCGATGGCTACACCTTC
>TRBV6-2/TRBV6-3|.|TRBJ2-1|many
CASSYGVGEQFF
TGTGCCAGCAGTTACGGTGTAGGTGAGCAGTTCTTC
>TRBV6-6|.|TRBJ2-7|few
CASSRQGPYEQYF
TGTGCCAGCAGTCGTCAGGGACCCTACGAGCAGTACTTC
>TRBV28|TRBD1|TRBJ1-2|once
CASSGDTGQGPYGYTF
TGTGCCAGCAGTGGAGATACGGGACAGGGGCCCTATGGCTACACCTTC
>TRBV29-1|TRBD1|TRBJ2-1|.
CSASGTGSYNEQFF
TGCAGCGCCTCCGGGACAGGGTCTTACAATGAGCAGTTCTTC
>TRBV20-1|.|TRBJ2-7|.
CSARDRTPDEQYF
TGCAGTGCTAGAGATAGGACACCCGACGAGCAGTACTTC
>TRBV12-3/TRBV12-4|.|TRBJ1-6|many
CASIRTNTDGLHF
TGTGCCAGCATCCGGACAAACACAGATGGGCTCCACTTT
>TRBV7-7|TRBD1|TRBJ2-5|.
CASSPRQGETQYF
TGTGCTAGCAGCCCTAGACAGGGGGAGACCCAGTACTTC
>TRBV6-1|.|TRBJ2-6|.
CASSELPQGSSGANVLTF
TGTGCCAGCAGTGAACTACCGCAGGGCAGCTCTGGGGCCAACGTCCTGACTTTC
>TRBV21-1|.|TRBJ2-7|many
CASSKQQTSYEQYF
TGTGCCAGCAGCAAACAACAGACCTCCTACGAGCAGTACTTC
>TRBV27|.|TRBJ1-1|.
CASSPGREVFF
TGTGCCAGCAGCCCTGGACGGGAAGTTTTCTTT
>TRBV7-2|TRBD2|TRBJ2-2|few
CASRPLAGVGTGELFF
TGTGCCAGCAGGCCACTAGCGGGGGTAGGAACCGGGGAGCTGTTTTTT
>TRBV28|TRBD1|TRBJ1-1|many
CASRRTGAGNTEAFF
TGTGCCAGCAGGAGGACAGGGGCAGGGAACACTGAAGCTTTCTTT
>TRBV29-1|.|TRBJ1-1|.
CSGRLVAAVGEAFF
TGCAGCGGCAGACTTGTCGCTGCTGTAGGGGAAGCTTTCTTT
>TRBV25-1|.|TRBJ2-2|.
CASRGPGELFF
TGTGCCAGCCGAGGGCCCGGGGAGCTGTTTTTT
>TRBV6-5|TRBD2|TRBJ2-3|many
CASSPSGRAADTQYF
TGTGCCAGCAGTCCTAGCGGGAGGGCCGCAGATACGCAGTATTTT
>TRBV3-1|TRBD2|TRBJ2-5|many
CASSRGVAGNQETQYF
TGTGCCAGCAGCCGAGGGGTAGCGGGAAACCAAGAGACCCAGTACTTC
>TRBV30|.|TRBJ1-2|.
CAWTGGQTLGYTF
TGTGCCTGGACGGGGGGCCAGACGCTGGGCTACACCTTC
>TRBV6-4|.|TRBJ2-1|many
CASSPPGASYNEQFF
TGTGCCAGCTCCCCCCCGGGGGCCTCCTACAATGAGCAGTTCTTC
>TRBV4-2|TRBD1|TRBJ2-1|.
CASSQPRTGDSRNEQFF
TGTGCCAGCAGCCAACCGCGGACAGGGGATTCCCGCAATGAGCAGTTCTTC
>TRBV3-1|.|TRBJ2-5|.
CASSHLRETQYF
TGTGCCAGCAGCCATTTACGTGAGACCCAGTACTTC
>TRBV7-2|.|TRBJ2-3|many
CASSVTATINTDTQYF
TGTGCCAGCAGCGTGACAGCGACCATTAACACAGATACGCAGTATTTT
>TRBV3-1|.|TRBJ2-5|.
CASSPDRNQETQYF
TGTGCCAGCAGCCCAGACAGAAACCAAGAGACCCAGTACTTC
>TRBV29-1|.|TRBJ2-3|many
CSVEVRVPADTQYF
TGCAGCGTTGAAGTCCGAGTTCCCGCAGATACGCAGTATTTT